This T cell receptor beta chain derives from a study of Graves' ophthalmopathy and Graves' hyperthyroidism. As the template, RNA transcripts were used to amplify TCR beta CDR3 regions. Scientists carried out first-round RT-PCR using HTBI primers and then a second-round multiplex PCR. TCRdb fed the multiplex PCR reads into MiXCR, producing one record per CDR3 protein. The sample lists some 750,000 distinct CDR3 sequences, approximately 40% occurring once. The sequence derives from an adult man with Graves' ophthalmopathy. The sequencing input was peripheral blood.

The CDR3 region has the DNA TGTGCCACCAGCAGAGGGAATTCCTATGGCTACACCTTC. Protein sequence: CATSRGNSYGYTF. This chain connects TRBV15 to TRBJ1-2; D gene ambiguous. CDR3 length equals 13 residues. The V end lost 1 base, the J end lost 4 bases, and 7 bases lay between the germline ends. Germline values: CDR1 LNHNV, CDR2 YYDKDF (reference sequence).